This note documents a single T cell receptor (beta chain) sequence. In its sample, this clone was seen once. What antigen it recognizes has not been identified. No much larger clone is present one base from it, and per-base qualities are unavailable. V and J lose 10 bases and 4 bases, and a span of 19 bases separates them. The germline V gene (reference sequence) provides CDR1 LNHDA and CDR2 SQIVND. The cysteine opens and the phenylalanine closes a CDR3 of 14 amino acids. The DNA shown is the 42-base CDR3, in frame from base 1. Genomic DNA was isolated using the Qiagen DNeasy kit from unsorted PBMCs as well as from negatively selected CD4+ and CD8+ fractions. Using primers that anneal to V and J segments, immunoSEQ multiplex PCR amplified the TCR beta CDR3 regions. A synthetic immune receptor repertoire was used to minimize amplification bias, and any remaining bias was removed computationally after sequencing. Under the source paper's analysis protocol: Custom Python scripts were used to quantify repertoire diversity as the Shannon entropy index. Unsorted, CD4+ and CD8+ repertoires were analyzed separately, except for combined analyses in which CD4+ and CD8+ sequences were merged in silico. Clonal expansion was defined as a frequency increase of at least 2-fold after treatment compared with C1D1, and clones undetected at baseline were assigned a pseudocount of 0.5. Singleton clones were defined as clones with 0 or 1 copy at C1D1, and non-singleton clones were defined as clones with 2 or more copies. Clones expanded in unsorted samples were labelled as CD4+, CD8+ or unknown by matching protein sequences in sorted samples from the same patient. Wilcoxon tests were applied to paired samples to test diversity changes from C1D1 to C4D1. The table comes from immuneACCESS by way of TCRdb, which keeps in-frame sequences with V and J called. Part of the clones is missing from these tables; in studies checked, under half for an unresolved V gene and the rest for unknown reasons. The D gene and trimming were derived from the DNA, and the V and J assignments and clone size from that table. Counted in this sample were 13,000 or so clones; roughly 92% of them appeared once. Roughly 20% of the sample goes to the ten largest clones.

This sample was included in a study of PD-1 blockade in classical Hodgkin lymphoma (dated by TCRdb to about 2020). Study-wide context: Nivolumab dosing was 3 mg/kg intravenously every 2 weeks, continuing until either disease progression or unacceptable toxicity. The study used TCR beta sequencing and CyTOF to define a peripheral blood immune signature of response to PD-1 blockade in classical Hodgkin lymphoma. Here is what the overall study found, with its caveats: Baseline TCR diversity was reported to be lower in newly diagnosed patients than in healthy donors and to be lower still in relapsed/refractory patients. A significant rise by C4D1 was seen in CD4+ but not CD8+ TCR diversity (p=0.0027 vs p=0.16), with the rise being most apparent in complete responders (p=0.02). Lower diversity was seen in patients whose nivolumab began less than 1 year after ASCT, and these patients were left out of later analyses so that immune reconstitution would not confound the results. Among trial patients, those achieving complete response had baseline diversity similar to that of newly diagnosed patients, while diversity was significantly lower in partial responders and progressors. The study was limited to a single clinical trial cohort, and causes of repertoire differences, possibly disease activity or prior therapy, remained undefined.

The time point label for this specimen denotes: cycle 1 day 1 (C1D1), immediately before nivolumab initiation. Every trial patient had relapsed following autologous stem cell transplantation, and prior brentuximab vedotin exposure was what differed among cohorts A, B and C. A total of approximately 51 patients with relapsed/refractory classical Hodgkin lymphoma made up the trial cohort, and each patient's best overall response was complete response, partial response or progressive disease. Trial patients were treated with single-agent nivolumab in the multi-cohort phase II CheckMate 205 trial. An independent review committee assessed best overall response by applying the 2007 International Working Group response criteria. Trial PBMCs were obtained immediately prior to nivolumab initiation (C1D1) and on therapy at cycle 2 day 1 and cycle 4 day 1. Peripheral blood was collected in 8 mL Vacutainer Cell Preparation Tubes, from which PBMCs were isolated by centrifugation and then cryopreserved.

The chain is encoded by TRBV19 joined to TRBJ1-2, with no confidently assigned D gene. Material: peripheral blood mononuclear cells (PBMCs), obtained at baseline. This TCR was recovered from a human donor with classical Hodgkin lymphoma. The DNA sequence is TGTGCCACCCTCACCTCGGGATCCCTCTATGGCTACACCTTC. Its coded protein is CATLTSGSLYGYTF.